The source of this TCR beta chain is a study of blood T cell repertoires in COVID-19. Per germline, CDR1 KGHDR and CDR2 SFDVKD. V lost 3 bases, J lost 9 bases, and 11 bases lay in between. There are 12 residues in the CDR3. Assay used: immunoSEQ multiplex PCR; TCRdb lists only in-frame clones, some missing. Of 85,000 to 100,000 clones in the sample, roughly 70% were seen once. The receptor was isolated from a woman between 55 and 75 years old in a cohort sampled during active or convalescent COVID-19. The sequencing sample was made of peripheral blood. The chain joins TRBV24-1 to TRBJ2-7, with D possibly matching TRBD1 (6 bases). CDR3 sequence reads: CATSDSRGVQYF. For the CDR3, the DNA is TGTGCCACCAGTGATAGCAGGGGCGTGCAGTACTTC.